The 4 T cell receptor beta chains in this list originate from one sample, sequenced in a study of shared clonotypes between healthy human individuals. Profiled with immunoSEQ multiplex PCR; TCRdb holds only in-frame clones, not every one. The sample carries millions of clones, about 95% recorded once. Naivety among CD8 cells was defined by CD45RO negativity and positive CCR7 selection, thereby excluding terminally differentiated effector memory CD45RA+ cells. The sample was naive CD8+ T cells sorted from blood. These receptors all come from a man aged 18 to 30 in good health.

The chain combines TRBV13 with TRBJ2-2; 8 nucleotides line up with TRBD1. J lost 5 bases, V lost 3 bases, and 8 bases had no gene match. The CDR3 consists of 16 residues. The germline V gene encodes CDR1 PRHDT and CDR2 FYEKMQ (reference sequence). The CDR3 DNA follows: TGTGCCAGCAGCTTGGGAGACAGGGGTTGGACCGGGGAGCTGTTTTTT. This sequence encodes CASSLGDRGWTGELFF.

J is TRBJ2-3 and V is TRBV28; no firm D call. CDR1 and CDR2 (germline): MDHEN, SYDVKM. CDR3 length: 12 residues. Trimming removed 1 base at V and 6 bases at J, with 5 bases between. The chain's CDR3 is CASSLYRDTQYF. The CDR3 region has the DNA TGTGCCAGCAGTTTATATAGGGATACGCAGTATTTT.

The chain recombines TRBV5-1 with TRBJ2-3; 7 positions agree with TRBD1. CDR3 size: 16 residues. Germline V gene lookup returns CDR1 SGHRS and CDR2 YFSETQ. V lost 3 bases, J lost 4 bases, and 11 bases stayed unmatched. In nucleotides, the CDR3 is TGCGCCAGCAGCTGGGACAGCTTTTCCTCGGCAGATACGCAGTATTTT. Its translation is CASSWDSFSSADTQYF.

This clone was seen just once. V usage is TRBV11-2 and J usage is TRBJ1-4; the D is unclear. Germline V gene data show CDR1 as SGHAT and CDR2 as FQNNGV. V lost 3 bases, J lost 6 bases, and 8 bases lay in between. This CDR3 has 13 residues. CDR3 sequence reads: CASSLIDDEKLFF. The CDR3 nucleotides are TGTGCCAGCAGCTTGATAGACGATGAAAAACTGTTTTTT.